A single sample is the source of the 23 T cell receptor beta chains below, sequenced in a study of tumor-infiltrating lymphocytes in localized non-small cell lung cancer. The repertoire was sequenced with immunoSEQ multiplex PCR; TCRdb's copy has only in-frame clones and lacks some. The sample yields 9,500 to 15,000 clones, around 78% seen once. The specimen was lung tumor tissue. These receptors were collected from a human donor with non-small cell lung cancer.

This chain links TRBV4-3 with TRBJ2-1; TRBD2 agrees at 7 bases. The CDR3 totals 13 residues. The V segment lost 6 bases and the J segment 10 bases; nucleotides outside the gene matches: 9. Germline V gene sequence: CDR1 LGHNA, CDR2 YSLEER. The CDR3 DNA reads as TGCGCCAGCAGTTACTCGGGGGGATACGAGCAGTTCTTC. Translated: CASSYSGGYEQFF.

The DNA of the CDR3 is TGTGCCAGCAGCTTTCTCCCCAGGGGTAACAATGAGCAGTTCTTC. Amino acids: CASSFLPRGNNEQFF. The rearrangement links TRBV11-2 to TRBJ2-1; D possibly corresponds to TRBD1 (6 bases). CDR1 and CDR2 from the germline V gene are SGHAT and FQNNGV. This CDR3 is 15 amino acids long. Deletions cut 3 bases from V and 5 bases from J, with 14 bases between.

As concerns this clone: Because the CDR3 is missing its conserved closing phenylalanine or tryptophan, this is likely a read error. Because the CDR3's place on the DNA is in doubt, the DNA is left out and the CDR3 is given as listed by TCRdb. J is TRBJ1-1 and V is TRBV10-3. The CDR3 length equals 10 residues, ends included. The V gene's germline CDR1 is ENHRY and CDR2 SYGVKD. CDR3 in amino acids: CAISESAPRG.

The chain uses TRBV5-4 and TRBJ2-1; TRBD1 aligns across 9 bases. The germline V gene has CDR1 SGHNT and CDR2 YYREEE (reference sequence). CDR3 length: 14 residues. V trimming: 4 bases; J trimming: 7 bases; junction bases outside the gene matches: 6. CDR3 in amino acids: CASSPDRGRNEQFF. The CDR3 DNA reads TGTGCCAGCAGCCCGGACAGGGGAAGGAATGAGCAGTTCTTC.

V gene TRBV27 combines with J gene TRBJ1-6, with D possibly TRBD1 on 6 matching bases. V dropped 6 bases and J dropped 2 bases, with 11 bases sitting between them. There are 15 residues in the CDR3. The germline CDR1 and CDR2 sequences are MNHEY and SMNVEV (reference sequence). In DNA form, the CDR3 reads TGTGCCAGCAGAAAAGGACAGACCTATAATTCACCCCTCCACTTT. It translates to CASRKGQTYNSPLHF.

The chain carries TRBV27 and TRBJ2-3; TRBD1 is a possible D gene (5 bases). There are 17 residues in the CDR3. Germline assignment: CDR1 MNHEY and CDR2 SMNVEV (reference sequence). V lost 5 bases and J lost 3, with 21 bases in between. The CDR3 region has the DNA TGTGCCAGCAGTCCCTACAGGTCTATCTGGCTAACAGATACGCAGTATTTT. Amino acids: CASSPYRSIWLTDTQYF.

V is TRBV9 and J is TRBJ1-1; TRBD1 matches at 7 bases. The CDR3 sequence is 13 residues long. Germline trimming cut 10 bases from V and 0 bases from J; bases unmatched to any gene: 6. The V gene's germline CDR1 is SGDLS and CDR2 YYNGEE. In DNA form, the CDR3 reads TGTGCCCCGAGGGGGCGAATGAACACTGAAGCTTTCTTT. It specifies CAPRGRMNTEAFF. Drawing the rest from reference TRBV9 and TRBJ1-1, the complete variable domain is DSGVTQTPKHLITATGQRVTLRCSPRSGDLSVYWYQQSLDQGLQFLIQYYNGEERAKGNILERFSAQQFPDLHSELNLSSLELGDSALYFCAPRGRMNTEAFFGQGTRLTVV.

This clone was seen just once. The rearrangement links TRBV6-5 to TRBJ2-5, with 10 bases fitting TRBD1. Germline V gene data show CDR1 as MNHEY and CDR2 as SVGAGI. V shed 2 bases, J shed 0 bases, and the junction held 3 bases outside the gene matches. This CDR3 has 16 residues. CDR3 region: CASSYRTGGDQETQYF. The DNA for the CDR3 is TGTGCCAGCAGTTACCGGACAGGGGGAGACCAAGAGACCCAGTACTTC.

The V gene is TRBV5-8, the J gene TRBJ1-5; D perhaps matches TRBD1 (5 bases). V was clipped by 0 bases and J by 0 bases, with 7 bases between them. The CDR3 loop spans 15 amino acids. Germline V gene sequence: CDR1 SGHTS, CDR2 YDEGEE. CDR3 protein: CASSLGQYSNQPQHF. CDR3 DNA sequence: TGTGCCAGCAGCTTGGGACAGTATAGCAATCAGCCCCAGCATTTT.

The chain links TRBV7-2 to TRBJ2-5, with D hard to call. This CDR3 contains 16 residues. With 6 bases removed from V and 2 bases from J, the gap between germline ends came to 19 bases. CDR1 and CDR2 from the germline V gene are SGHTA and FQGNSA. The chain's CDR3 is CASRPRAGLTQETQYF. As DNA, the CDR3 is TGTGCCAGCAGACCCCGTGCTGGGTTGACACAAGAGACCCAGTACTTC.

The chain combines TRBV2 with TRBJ2-1, with TRBD2 matching 8 bases. Germline V gives CDR1 SNHLY, CDR2 FYNNEI. The CDR3 extends over 16 amino acids. The V gene end was trimmed by 4 bases and the J gene end by 0 bases; junction bases not matched to a gene: 5. In nucleotides, the CDR3 is TGTGCCAGCAGTGTCCGGGGGGGCGGCTCCTACAATGAGCAGTTCTTC. Amino acid sequence: CASSVRGGGSYNEQFF.

The chain uses TRBV7-2 and TRBJ2-2; D possibly corresponds to TRBD1 (6 bases). The CDR3 covers 16 residues. Per the germline V gene, CDR1 is SGHTA and CDR2 is FQGNSA. Trimming removed 5 bases at V and 4 bases at J, with 17 bases between. CDR3 coding DNA: TGTGCCAGCAGCGTTATGGATCTGGGGGCCACCGGGGAGCTGTTTTTT. This gives the protein CASSVMDLGATGELFF.

There are a few counts of this clone. V gene TRBV6-1 combines with J gene TRBJ1-2; 8 bases are shared with TRBD1. V lost 2 bases, J lost 8 bases, and 10 bases stayed unmatched. The CDR3 is made up of 15 amino acids. CDR1 is MNHNS, CDR2 SASEGT, per germline. CDR3 coding DNA: TGTGCCAGCAGTGAACAGGCCAGGGGGCTGGGGGGCTACACCTTC. It is translated as CASSEQARGLGGYTF.

The V call is TRBV18, the J call TRBJ2-5; 9 bases agree with TRBD1. Germline V gene data show CDR1 as KGHSH and CDR2 as LQKENI. V lost 3 bases, J lost 5 bases, and 7 bases stayed unmatched. There are 15 residues in the CDR3. The CDR3 sequence is CASSPMTGGSETQYF. CDR3 nucleotide sequence: TGTGCCAGCTCACCGATGACAGGGGGTTCGGAGACCCAGTACTTC.

The chain uses TRBV30 and TRBJ1-2, with D unresolved. Between the trimmed V and J ends, which lost 1 base and 8 bases, there was a span of 20 bases. This CDR3 is built from 15 residues. The germline gives CDR1 GTSNPN, CDR2 SVGIG (reference sequence). CDR3 residues: CAWSAQTSLILGYTF. The CDR3 nucleotides read TGTGCCTGGAGTGCCCAGACAAGTTTGATATTGGGCTACACCTTC.

This clone came up once. The chain carries TRBV14 and TRBJ1-2, with TRBD1 matching 8 bases. Germline values: CDR1 SGHDN, CDR2 FVKESK. This CDR3 has 14 residues. J lost 7 bases, V lost 0 bases, and 4 bases had no gene match. The DNA of the CDR3 is TGTGCCAGCAGCCAAGACAGGGGGCCGGCTGGCTACACCTTC. Its protein product is CASSQDRGPAGYTF.

This clone was recorded a few times. This chain uses TRBV18 with TRBJ2-5, with D possibly being TRBD1 or TRBD2 (5 bases each). CDR3 length: 15 residues. V gave up 0 bases and J gave up 5 bases, with 13 bases separating them. CDR1 and CDR2 from the germline V gene are KGHSH and LQKENI. CDR3 protein: CASSPPGSEGETQYF. The CDR3 DNA follows: TGTGCCAGCTCACCACCGGGCTCCGAGGGGGAGACCCAGTACTTC.

The chain employs TRBV4-3 and TRBJ1-2; 8 bases map to TRBD1. This CDR3 region has 16 residues. V lost 1 base to trimming and J lost 6 bases; unmatched junction nucleotides: 10. The germline V gene has CDR1 LGHNA and CDR2 YSLEER. In DNA form, the CDR3 reads TGCGCCAGCAGCCAAGGGCTAGCAGGGGGCAAGGATGGCTACACCTTC. It codes for CASSQGLAGGKDGYTF.

The V gene is TRBV19, the J gene TRBJ2-3; D not resolved. Germline values: CDR1 LNHDA, CDR2 SQIVND (reference sequence). This CDR3 contains 13 residues. V was pared by 9 bases and J by 3 bases, with 13 bases between. The CDR3 region has the DNA TGTGCCAGCCGGCCTTCAGGTACAGATACGCAGTATTTT. It codes for CASRPSGTDTQYF.

The V call is TRBV18, the J call TRBJ2-1, with 8 bases that match TRBD1. This CDR3 is 15 amino acids long. Unmatched junction bases numbered 9, after V lost 6 bases and J lost 5 bases. CDR1 is KGHSH, CDR2 LQKENI, per germline. CDR3 sequence reads: CASSTGQGQNNEQFF. The CDR3, as DNA: TGTGCCAGCTCCACAGGACAGGGCCAGAACAATGAGCAGTTCTTC.

J is TRBJ1-5 and V is TRBV30; TRBD1 might be the D (5 bases). The CDR3 has 13 residues. V lost 0 bases to trimming and J lost 4 bases, with 7 bases between them. Germline CDR1 is GTSNPN and CDR2 is SVGIG (reference sequence). DNA for the CDR3: TGTGCCTGGAGTGTACAGGAGAATCAGCCCCAGCATTTT. It translates to CAWSVQENQPQHF.

The chain carries TRBV7-9 and TRBJ2-1, with 11 positions matching TRBD2. This CDR3 spans 15 amino acids. Trimming removed 4 bases from V and 9 bases from J; junction bases left unmatched: 8. Germline V CDR1 and CDR2: SEHNR, FQNEAQ (reference sequence). The CDR3 sequence: CASSSETSGSGEQFF. The CDR3 nucleotides are TGTGCCAGCAGCTCTGAAACTAGCGGGAGCGGTGAGCAGTTCTTC.

The chain is built from TRBV7-8 and TRBJ2-5; D may be TRBD2 (6 bases). In germline, CDR1 is SGHVS, CDR2 FQNEAQ. The CDR3 extends over 16 amino acids. V shed 1 base and J shed 9 bases, with 21 bases lying between them. In nucleotides, the CDR3 is TGTGCCAGCAGCTTAGGGGCCTTGGGGCGGGAAGGGGCCCAGTACTTC. It codes for CASSLGALGREGAQYF. Drawing the rest from reference TRBV7-8 and TRBJ2-5, the complete variable domain is GAGVSQSPRYKVAKRGQDVALRCDPISGHVSLFWYQQALGQGPEFLTYFQNEAQLDKSGLPSDRFFAERPEGSVSTLKIQRTQQEDSAVYLCASSLGALGREGAQYFGPGTRLLVL.